This paragraph covers one TCR beta chain sequence. This specimen belongs to a study of technical replicates of blood from several donors. V gave up 1 base and J gave up 4 bases; unmatched junction bases: 18. CDR3 length equals 19 residues. Germline V gene data show CDR1 as SGHTA and CDR2 as FQGNSA. Only in-frame clones appear in the TCRdb table, and some are missing; sequencing was by immunoSEQ multiplex PCR. The sample has under 85,000 clones, just under 95% seen once; the top ten hold more than 0.3%. Sequenced sample: T cells isolated from PBMCs. The chain carries TRBV7-2 and TRBJ2-7; 8 positions agree with TRBD1. The TCR was taken from a human donor in good health. CDR3 protein: CASSLERPTGGSFPYEQYF. CDR3 nucleotides: TGTGCCAGCAGCTTAGAGAGGCCTACAGGGGGTTCCTTTCCTTACGAGCAGTACTTC.